The source of this TCR beta chain is a study of cytomegalovirus exposure and HLA in healthy donors. This clone showed up just a few times. Sequence at one end of the junction differs from germline and may be a read error. The PCR was carried out with 60 Vbeta primers and 13 Jbeta primers. Clones were sequenced by immunoSEQ multiplex PCR, and TCRdb holds only the in-frame ones, with some missing. The repertoire holds tens of thousands of clones, about 70% seen once, with roughly 21% in the top ten. Per the germline V gene, CDR1 is SGHRS and CDR2 is YFSETQ. This CDR3 is built from 16 residues. This clonotype was obtained from a woman in her fifties or sixties in good health and CMV-seropositive. The chain uses TRBV5-1 and TRBJ2-5; 10 nucleotides line up with TRBD2. Sample: PBMCs. The CDR3 nucleotides are TGCGCCAGCACCTTGGGAATAGCGGGGGGTCAAGAGACCCAGTACTTC. Translation gives CASTLGIAGGQETQYF.